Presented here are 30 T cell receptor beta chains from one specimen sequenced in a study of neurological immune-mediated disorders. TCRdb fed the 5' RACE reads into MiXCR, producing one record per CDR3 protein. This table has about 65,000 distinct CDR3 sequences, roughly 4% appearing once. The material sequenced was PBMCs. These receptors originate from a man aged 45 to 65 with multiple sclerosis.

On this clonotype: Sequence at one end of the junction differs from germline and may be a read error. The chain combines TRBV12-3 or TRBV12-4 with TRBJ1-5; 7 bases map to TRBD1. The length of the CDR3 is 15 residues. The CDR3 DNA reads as TGTGCCAGCAGTTTTAGGGCAGGGGGGTCTCAGCCCCAGAATTTT. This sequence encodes CASSFRAGGSQPQNF.

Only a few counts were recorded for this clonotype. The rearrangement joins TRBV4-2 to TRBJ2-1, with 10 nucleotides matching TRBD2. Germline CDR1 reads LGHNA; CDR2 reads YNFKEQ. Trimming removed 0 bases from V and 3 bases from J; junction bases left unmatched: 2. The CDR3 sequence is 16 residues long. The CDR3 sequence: CASSQDSSGGYNEQFF. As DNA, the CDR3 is TGTGCCAGCAGCCAAGATTCTAGCGGGGGCTACAATGAGCAGTTCTTC.

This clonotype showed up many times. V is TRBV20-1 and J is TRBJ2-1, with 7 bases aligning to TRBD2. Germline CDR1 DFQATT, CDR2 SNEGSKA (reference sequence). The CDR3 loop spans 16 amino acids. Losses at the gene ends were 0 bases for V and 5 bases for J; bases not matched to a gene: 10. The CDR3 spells CSARDQSWGGNNEQFF. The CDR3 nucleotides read TGCAGTGCTAGAGATCAATCTTGGGGGGGAAACAATGAGCAGTTCTTC.

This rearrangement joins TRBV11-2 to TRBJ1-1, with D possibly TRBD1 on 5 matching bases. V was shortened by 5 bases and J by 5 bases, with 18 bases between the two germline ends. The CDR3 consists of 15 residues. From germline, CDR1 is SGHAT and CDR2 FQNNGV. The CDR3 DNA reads TGTGCCAGCAGCAGGGCACGGGGGACTGGGACTGAAGCTTTCTTT. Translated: CASSRARGTGTEAFF.

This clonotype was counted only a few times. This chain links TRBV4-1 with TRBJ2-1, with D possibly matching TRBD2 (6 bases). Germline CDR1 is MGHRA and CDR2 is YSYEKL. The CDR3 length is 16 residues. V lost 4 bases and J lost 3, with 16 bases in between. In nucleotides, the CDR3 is TGCGCCAGCAGCCTCGACGGGACTCTACGCTACAATGAGCAGTTCTTC. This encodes CASSLDGTLRYNEQFF.

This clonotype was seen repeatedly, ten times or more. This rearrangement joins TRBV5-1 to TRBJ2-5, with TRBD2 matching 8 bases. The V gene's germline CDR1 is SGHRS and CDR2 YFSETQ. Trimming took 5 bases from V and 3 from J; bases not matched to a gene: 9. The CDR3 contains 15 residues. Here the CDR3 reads CASRPRTGGEETQYF. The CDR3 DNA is TGCGCCAGCAGACCAAGGACGGGGGGGGAAGAGACCCAGTACTTC.

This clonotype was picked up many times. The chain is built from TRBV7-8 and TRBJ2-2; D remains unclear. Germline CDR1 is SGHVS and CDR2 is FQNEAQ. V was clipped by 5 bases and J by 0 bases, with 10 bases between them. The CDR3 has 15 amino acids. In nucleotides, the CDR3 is TGTGCCAGCAGCCGTTCCTCCCCGAACACCGGGGAGCTGTTTTTT. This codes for CASSRSSPNTGELFF. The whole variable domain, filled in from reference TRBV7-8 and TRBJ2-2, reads GAGVSQSPRYKVAKRGQDVALRCDPISGHVSLFWYQQALGQGPEFLTYFQNEAQLDKSGLPSDRFFAERPEGSVSTLKIQRTQQEDSAVYLCASSRSSPNTGELFFGEGSRLTVL.

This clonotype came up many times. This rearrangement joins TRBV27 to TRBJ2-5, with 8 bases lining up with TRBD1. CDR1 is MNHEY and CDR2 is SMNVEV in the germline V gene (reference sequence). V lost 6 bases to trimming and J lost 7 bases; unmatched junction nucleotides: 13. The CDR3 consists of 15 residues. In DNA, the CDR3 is TGTGCCAGCAGACAGGGGGGCTACTCCAAGTCGACCCAGTACTTC. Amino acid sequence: CASRQGGYSKSTQYF.

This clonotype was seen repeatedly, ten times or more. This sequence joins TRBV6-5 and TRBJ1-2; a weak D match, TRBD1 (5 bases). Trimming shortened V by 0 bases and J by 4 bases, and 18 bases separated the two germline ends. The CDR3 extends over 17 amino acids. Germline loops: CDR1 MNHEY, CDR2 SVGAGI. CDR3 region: CASSYSRTGANPYGYTF. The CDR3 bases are TGTGCCAGCAGTTACTCGAGGACCGGGGCGAACCCCTATGGCTACACCTTC.

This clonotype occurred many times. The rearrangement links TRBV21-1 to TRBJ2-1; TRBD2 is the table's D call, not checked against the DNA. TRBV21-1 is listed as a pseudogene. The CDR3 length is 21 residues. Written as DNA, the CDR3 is TGTGCCAGCCGATCCATTGAGAGAACTAGCGGGGGAACAAGCTCCTACAATGAGCAGTTCTTC. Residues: CASRSIERTSGGTSSYNEQFF.

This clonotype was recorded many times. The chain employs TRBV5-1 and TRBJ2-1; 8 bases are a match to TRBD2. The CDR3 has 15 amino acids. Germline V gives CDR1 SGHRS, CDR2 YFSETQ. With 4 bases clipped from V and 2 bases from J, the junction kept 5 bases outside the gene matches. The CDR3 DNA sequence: TGCGCCAGCAGCGGATCGGGGGGGACCTACAATGAGCAGTTCTTC. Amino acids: CASSGSGGTYNEQFF.

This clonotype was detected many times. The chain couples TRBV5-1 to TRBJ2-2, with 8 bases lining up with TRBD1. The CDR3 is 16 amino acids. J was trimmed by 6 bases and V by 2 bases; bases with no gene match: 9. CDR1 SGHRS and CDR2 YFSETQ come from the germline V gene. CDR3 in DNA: TGCGCCAGCAGCTTAGGGACAGGCGTTATCGCCGGGGAGCTGTTTTTT. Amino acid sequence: CASSLGTGVIAGELFF.

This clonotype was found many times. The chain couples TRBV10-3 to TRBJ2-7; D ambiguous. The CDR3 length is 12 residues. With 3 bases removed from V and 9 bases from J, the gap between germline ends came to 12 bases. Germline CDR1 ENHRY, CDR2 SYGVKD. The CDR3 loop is CAISDLGKGQYF. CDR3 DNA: TGTGCCATCAGTGATCTGGGAAAAGGGCAGTACTTC.

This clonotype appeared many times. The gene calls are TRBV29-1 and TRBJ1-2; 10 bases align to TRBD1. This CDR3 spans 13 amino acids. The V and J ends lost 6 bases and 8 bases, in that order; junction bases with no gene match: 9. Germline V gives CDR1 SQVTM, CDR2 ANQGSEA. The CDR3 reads CSVRTGGSSGYTF. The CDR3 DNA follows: TGCAGCGTGCGGACAGGGGGTTCTAGCGGCTACACCTTC.

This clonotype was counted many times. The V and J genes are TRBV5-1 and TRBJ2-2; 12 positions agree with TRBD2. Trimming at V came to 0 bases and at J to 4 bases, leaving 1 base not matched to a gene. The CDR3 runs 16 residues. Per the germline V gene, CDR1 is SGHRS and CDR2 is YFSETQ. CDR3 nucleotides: TGCGCCAGCAGCTTGGCTAGCGGGGGGGCCACCGGGGAGCTGTTTTTT. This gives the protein CASSLASGGATGELFF.

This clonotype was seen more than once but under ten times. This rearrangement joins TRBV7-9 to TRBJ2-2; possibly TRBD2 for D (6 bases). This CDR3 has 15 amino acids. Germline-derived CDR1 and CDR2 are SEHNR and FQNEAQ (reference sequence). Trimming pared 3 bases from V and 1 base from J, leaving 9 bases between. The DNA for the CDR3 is TGTGCCAGCAGCTTGGGGGGAATGAACACCGGGGAGCTGTTTTTT. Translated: CASSLGGMNTGELFF.

DNA of the CDR3: TGTGCCAGCAGCCCAACAACTAGCGCCTCACCGGGGGAGCAGTACTTC. It is translated as CASSPTTSASPGEQYF. The rearrangement uses TRBV5-4 and TRBJ2-7; TRBD2 matches 7 bases. CDR1 is SGHNT and CDR2 is YYREEE in the germline V gene (reference sequence). The CDR3 runs to 16 residues. The V and J ends lost 4 bases and 7 bases, in that order; junction bases with no gene match: 17.

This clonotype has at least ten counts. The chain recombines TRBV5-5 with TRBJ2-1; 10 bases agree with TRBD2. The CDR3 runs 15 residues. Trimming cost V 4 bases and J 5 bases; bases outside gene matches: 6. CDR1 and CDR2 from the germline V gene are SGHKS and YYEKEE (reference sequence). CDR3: CASSSLAGEDNEQFF. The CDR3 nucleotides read TGTGCCAGCAGCAGTCTAGCGGGGGAGGACAATGAGCAGTTCTTC.

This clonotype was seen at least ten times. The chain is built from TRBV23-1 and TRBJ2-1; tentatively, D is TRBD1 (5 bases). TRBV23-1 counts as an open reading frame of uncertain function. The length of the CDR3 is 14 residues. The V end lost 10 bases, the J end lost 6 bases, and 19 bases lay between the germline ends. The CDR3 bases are TGCGCCATTCTTACCAGGGATTTTGGCAATGAGCAGTTCTTC. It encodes CAILTRDFGNEQFF.

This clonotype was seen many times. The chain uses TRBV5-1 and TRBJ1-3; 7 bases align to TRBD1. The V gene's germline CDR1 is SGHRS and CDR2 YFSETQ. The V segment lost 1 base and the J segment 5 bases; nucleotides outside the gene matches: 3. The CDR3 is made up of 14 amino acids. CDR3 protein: CASSLTTGRNTIYF. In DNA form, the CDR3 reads TGCGCCAGCAGCTTGACGACAGGGCGAAACACCATATATTTT.

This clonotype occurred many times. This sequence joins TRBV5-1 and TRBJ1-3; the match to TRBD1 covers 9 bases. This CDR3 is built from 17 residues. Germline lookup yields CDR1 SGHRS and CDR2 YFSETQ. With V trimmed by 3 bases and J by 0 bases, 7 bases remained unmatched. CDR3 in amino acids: CASSWRTGAISGNTIYF. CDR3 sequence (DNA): TGCGCCAGCAGCTGGAGGACAGGGGCAATCTCTGGAAACACCATATATTTT.

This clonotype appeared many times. CDR3 nucleotides: TGCAGTGCTAGGTACAGGGGGCTTACTGAAGCTTTCTTT. The encoded protein is CSARYRGLTEAFF. The chain uses TRBV20-1 and TRBJ1-1; 9 bases fit TRBD1. The V gene's germline CDR1 is DFQATT and CDR2 SNEGSKA (reference sequence). Losses at the gene ends were 3 bases for V and 5 bases for J; bases not matched to a gene: 4. The CDR3 length is 13 residues.

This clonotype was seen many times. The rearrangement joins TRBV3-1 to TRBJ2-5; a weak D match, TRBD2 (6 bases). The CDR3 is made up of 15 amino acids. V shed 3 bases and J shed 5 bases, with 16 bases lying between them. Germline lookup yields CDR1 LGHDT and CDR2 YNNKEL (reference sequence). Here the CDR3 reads CASSQRRGVRETQYF. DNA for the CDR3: TGTGCCAGCAGCCAGCGACGCGGGGTCCGGGAGACCCAGTACTTC.

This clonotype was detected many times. CDR3 nucleotides: TGTGCCAGCGGAGGACAGTCTTACAATGAGCAGTTCTTC. Encoded protein: CASGGQSYNEQFF. This chain links TRBV6-5 with TRBJ2-1; D perhaps matches TRBD1 (6 bases). The V and J ends lost 8 bases and 4 bases respectively, with 12 bases between them. CDR1 is MNHEY and CDR2 is SVGAGI in the germline V gene. CDR3 length: 13 residues.

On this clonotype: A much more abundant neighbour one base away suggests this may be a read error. Here the CDR3 reads CASSFPAGTNNEQFF. The CDR3, as DNA: TGTGCCAGCAGCTTCCCAGCGGGGACAAACAATGAGCAGTTCTTC. J is TRBJ2-1 and V is TRBV11-2; maybe TRBD2 (7 bases). The CDR3 spans 15 residues. V was cut by 3 bases and J by 5 bases, with 14 bases left in between. Per the germline V gene, CDR1 is SGHAT and CDR2 is FQNNGV. Filled out from reference TRBV11-2 and TRBJ2-1, the complete variable domain reads EAGVAQSPRYKIIEKRQSVAFWCNPISGHATLYWYQQILGQGPKLLIQFQNNGVVDDSQLPKDRFSAERLKGVDSTLKIQPAKLEDSAVYLCASSFPAGTNNEQFFGPGTRLTVL.

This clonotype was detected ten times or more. In DNA, the CDR3 is TGTGCCAGCAGCCAGAGACTAGCGGGGGCCCTCACAGATACGCAGTATTTT. Translated: CASSQRLAGALTDTQYF. The chain joins TRBV3-1 to TRBJ2-3, with TRBD2 identical over 12 bases. Trimming at V came to 3 bases and at J to 2 bases, leaving 6 bases not matched to a gene. Germline CDR1 LGHDT, CDR2 YNNKEL (reference sequence). This CDR3 spans 17 amino acids.

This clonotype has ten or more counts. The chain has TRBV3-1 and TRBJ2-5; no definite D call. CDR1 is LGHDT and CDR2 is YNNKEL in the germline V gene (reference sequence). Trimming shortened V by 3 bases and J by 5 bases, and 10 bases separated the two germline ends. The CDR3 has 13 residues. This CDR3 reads CASSQWPGETQYF. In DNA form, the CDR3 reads TGTGCCAGCAGCCAGTGGCCCGGGGAGACCCAGTACTTC.

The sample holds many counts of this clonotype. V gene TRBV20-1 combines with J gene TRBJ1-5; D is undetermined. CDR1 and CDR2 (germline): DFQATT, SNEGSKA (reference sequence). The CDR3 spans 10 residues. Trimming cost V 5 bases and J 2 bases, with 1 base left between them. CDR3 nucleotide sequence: TGCAGTGCTGGCAATCAGCCCCAGCATTTT. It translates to CSAGNQPQHF.

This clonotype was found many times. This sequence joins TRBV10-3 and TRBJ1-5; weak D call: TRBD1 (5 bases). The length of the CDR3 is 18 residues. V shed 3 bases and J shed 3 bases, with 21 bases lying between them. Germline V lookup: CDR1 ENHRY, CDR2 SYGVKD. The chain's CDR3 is CAISEVGVYRRNNQPQHF. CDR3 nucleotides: TGTGCCATCAGTGAAGTAGGCGTCTACAGGAGAAACAATCAGCCCCAGCATTTT.

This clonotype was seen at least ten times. The CDR3 DNA is TGTGCCAGCAGGCCGGGACTGGGATCCTACGAGCAGTACTTC. Encoded protein: CASRPGLGSYEQYF. J is TRBJ2-7 and V is TRBV9, with D possibly matching TRBD2 (6 bases). Germline lookup yields CDR1 SGDLS and CDR2 YYNGEE. This CDR3 has 14 amino acids. Trimming removed 5 bases from V and 1 base from J, with 13 bases in between.